One and the same sample provided the 5 T cell receptor beta chains below, sequenced in a study of T cells in Graves' hyperthyroidism and ophthalmopathy. Researchers took RNA transcripts and amplified the TCR beta CDR3 regions from them. Using the HTBI primer set, a first-round RT-PCR was run on the TCR CDR3. TCRdb reanalysed the multiplex PCR reads using MiXCR and keeps one entry per CDR3 protein. Among 410,000 or so distinct CDR3 sequences listed, 14% to 15% were seen once. The material sequenced was blood. The receptors here all came from a young man with Graves' ophthalmopathy.

This clonotype was seen ten or more times. This chain connects TRBV7-8 to TRBJ1-5; D not certain. The V and J ends lost 2 bases and 7 bases respectively, with 12 bases between them. CDR3 length equals 14 residues. Germline loops: CDR1 SGHVS, CDR2 FQNEAQ. DNA for the CDR3: TGTGCCAGCAGCTTATTGGGGTACCAGCAGCCCCAGCATTTT. It encodes CASSLLGYQQPQHF. Combining the CDR3 with reference TRBV7-8 and TRBJ1-5 gives the whole variable domain GAGVSQSPRYKVAKRGQDVALRCDPISGHVSLFWYQQALGQGPEFLTYFQNEAQLDKSGLPSDRFFAERPEGSVSTLKIQRTQQEDSAVYLCASSLLGYQQPQHFGDGTRLSIL.

The sample holds many counts of this clonotype. The rearrangement links TRBV5-5 to TRBJ1-5; no clear D. The CDR3 contains 15 residues. In germline, CDR1 is SGHKS, CDR2 YYEKEE (reference sequence). Trimming removed 0 bases at V and 0 bases at J, with 7 bases between. CDR3 nucleotides: TGTGCCAGCAGCTTGGTGGCGGATAGCAATCAGCCCCAGCATTTT. It yields the protein CASSLVADSNQPQHF.

This clonotype was picked up many times. The chain couples TRBV11-2 to TRBJ1-1; D uncertain. V was trimmed by 5 bases and J by 1 base, leaving 14 bases between them. Per the germline V gene, CDR1 is SGHAT and CDR2 is FQNNGV. There are 15 residues in the CDR3. The CDR3 DNA is TGTGCCAGCAGCACGTATAGGCTCAAGAACACTGAAGCTTTCTTT. Its translation: CASSTYRLKNTEAFF.

This clonotype was counted at least ten times. The genes are TRBV12-3 or TRBV12-4 and TRBJ2-7; TRBD1 agrees at 7 bases. The trim removed 4 bases at V and 7 bases at J, leaving 4 bases unmatched. The CDR3 loop spans 12 amino acids. The chain's CDR3 is CASSSTGFEQYF. CDR3 DNA: TGTGCCAGCAGTTCGACAGGGTTTGAGCAGTACTTC.

This clonotype was picked up many times. The genes are TRBV18 and TRBJ1-5; D unresolved. The CDR3 sequence is 15 residues long. Germline V gene data show CDR1 as KGHSH and CDR2 as LQKENI. V dropped 1 base and J dropped 5 bases, with 12 bases sitting between them. The CDR3 sequence is CASSPREGSDQPQHF. CDR3 DNA: TGTGCCAGCTCACCACGTGAAGGGTCGGATCAGCCCCAGCATTTT. Full variable domain (outside the CDR3, taken from reference TRBV18 and TRBJ1-5): NAGVMQNPRHLVRRRGQEARLRCSPMKGHSHVYWYRQLPEEGLKFMVYLQKENIIDESGMPKERFSAEFPKEGPSILRIQQVVRGDSAAYFCASSPREGSDQPQHFGDGTRLSIL.